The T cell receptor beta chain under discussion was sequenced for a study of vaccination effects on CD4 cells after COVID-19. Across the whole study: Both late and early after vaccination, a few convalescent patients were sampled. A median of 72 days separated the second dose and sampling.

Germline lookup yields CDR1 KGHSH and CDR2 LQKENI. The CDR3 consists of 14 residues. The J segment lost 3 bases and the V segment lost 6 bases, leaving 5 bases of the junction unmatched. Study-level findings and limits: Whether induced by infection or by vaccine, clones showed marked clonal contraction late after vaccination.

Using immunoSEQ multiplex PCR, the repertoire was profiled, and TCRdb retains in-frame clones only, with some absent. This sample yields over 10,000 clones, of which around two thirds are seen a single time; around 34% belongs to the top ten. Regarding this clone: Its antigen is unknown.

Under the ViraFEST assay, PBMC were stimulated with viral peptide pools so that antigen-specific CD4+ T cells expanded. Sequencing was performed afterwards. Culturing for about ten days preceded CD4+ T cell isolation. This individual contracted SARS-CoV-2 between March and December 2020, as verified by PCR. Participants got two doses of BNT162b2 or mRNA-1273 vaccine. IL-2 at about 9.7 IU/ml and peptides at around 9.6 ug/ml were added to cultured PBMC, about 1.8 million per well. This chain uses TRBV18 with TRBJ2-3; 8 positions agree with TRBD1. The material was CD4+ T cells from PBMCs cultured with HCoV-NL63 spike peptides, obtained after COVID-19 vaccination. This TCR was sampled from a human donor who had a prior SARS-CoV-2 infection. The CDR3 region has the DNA TGTGCCAGCTCTCTCGACAGGGGAACAGATACGCAGTATTTT. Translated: CASSLDRGTDTQYF.